The 17 T cell receptor beta chains presented below share a single source sample, sequenced in a study of T-cell reconstitution after alpha-beta-depleted transplantation in children. The TCRbeta library incorporated unique molecular identifiers. TCRdb re-derived calls from the PCR reads in MiXCR, one entry per CDR3 protein. This table holds about 640,000 distinct CDR3 sequences, approximately 12% found once. The material sequenced was PBMCs, mostly from graft donor cells, taken 360 days after TCRalphabeta/CD19-depleted stem cell transplant. Source of these receptors: a male patient under 18 who had a stem cell transplant for acute myeloid leukemia, so the T cells may come from the graft donor.

V gene TRBV5-6 combines with J gene TRBJ1-6; D is ambiguous. The length of the CDR3 is 14 residues. Germline V CDR1 and CDR2: SGHDT, YYEEEE. V shed 5 bases and J shed 8 bases, with 14 bases lying between them. CDR3 DNA sequence: TGTGCCAGCAGTCCCACGCGGGAATATTCACCCCTCCACTTT. This translates into CASSPTREYSPLHF.

This clonotype has only a few counts. J is TRBJ2-1 and V is TRBV11-2; the D is unclear. Germline CDR1 and CDR2: SGHAT and FQNNGV. V gave up 7 bases and J gave up 7 bases, with 8 bases separating them. This CDR3 contains 11 residues. CDR3 coding DNA: TGTGCCAGCAACCGTGTGAATGAGCAGTTCTTC. Amino acids: CASNRVNEQFF.

This clonotype was seen many times. The chain has TRBV7-9 and TRBJ2-1; 7 bases line up with TRBD2. Germline trimming cut 5 bases from V and 7 bases from J; bases unmatched to any gene: 14. Germline V gene lookup returns CDR1 SEHNR and CDR2 FQNEAQ (reference sequence). CDR3 size: 16 residues. CDR3 in amino acids: CASSPRGLVWGNEQFF. DNA for the CDR3: TGTGCCAGCAGCCCAAGAGGACTAGTCTGGGGGAATGAGCAGTTCTTC.

This clonotype was observed at least ten times. The rearrangement joins TRBV12-3 or TRBV12-4 to TRBJ2-3; D remains unclear. The CDR3 covers 16 residues. V lost 3 bases and J 3 bases, leaving 16 bases between the germline ends. For the CDR3, the DNA is TGTGCCAGCAGTTTCCGTGCCCTCCACTGGACAGATACGCAGTATTTT. Translation: CASSFRALHWTDTQYF.

This clonotype has a handful of counts. The chain joins TRBV20-1 to TRBJ2-3, with D possibly matching TRBD1 (5 bases). The V gene's germline CDR1 is DFQATT and CDR2 SNEGSKA (reference sequence). The CDR3 is made up of 14 amino acids. Trimming stripped 2 bases from V and 0 bases from J, with 9 bases between. The CDR3 nucleotides read TGCAGTGCTAGACCTCGACAGAGCACAGATACGCAGTATTTT. Residues: CSARPRQSTDTQYF.

This clonotype was seen repeatedly, ten times or more. The CDR3 DNA is TGCAGTGCCCAGGGGACAAATGAAAAACTGTTTTTT. Protein: CSAQGTNEKLFF. The chain links TRBV20-1 to TRBJ1-4; a weak D match, TRBD1 (6 bases). Deletions cut 6 bases from V and 5 bases from J, with 10 bases between. Germline CDR1 DFQATT, CDR2 SNEGSKA (reference sequence). The CDR3 extends over 12 amino acids.

This clonotype was seen ten or more times. The V gene is TRBV5-1, the J gene TRBJ2-5; no clear D gene. The ends were cut back, 0 bases at V and 5 bases at J, with 8 bases in the middle. The CDR3 totals 13 residues. CDR1 is SGHRS and CDR2 is YFSETQ in the germline V gene. CDR3 region: CASSLASEETQYF. CDR3 in DNA: TGCGCCAGCAGCTTGGCCTCGGAGGAGACCCAGTACTTC.

At least ten counts were recorded for this clonotype. This chain uses TRBV6-8 with TRBJ2-3, with D possibly TRBD2 on 6 matching bases. Trimming took 0 bases from V and 5 from J, leaving 18 bases between them. Germline V gene sequence: CDR1 MNHGY, CDR2 SAAAGT. The CDR3 sequence is 17 residues long. The CDR3 protein is CASSYSEGTVSRDTQYF. The DNA for the CDR3 is TGTGCCAGCAGTTACTCGGAGGGGACCGTCTCCCGAGATACGCAGTATTTT.

The rearrangement uses TRBV6-5 and TRBJ1-2; unclear D gene. The CDR3 consists of 14 residues. V dropped 4 bases and J dropped 1 base, with 10 bases sitting between them. Germline values: CDR1 MNHEY, CDR2 SVGAGI. CDR3 sequence reads: CASSSPRLNYGYTF. The CDR3, as DNA: TGTGCCAGCAGTTCTCCCCGGCTTAACTATGGCTACACCTTC.

This clonotype was seen a handful of times. The CDR3 here is CSVDTRGSAYEQYF. CDR3 in DNA: TGCAGCGTTGATACGAGGGGATCTGCCTACGAGCAGTACTTC. The chain joins TRBV29-1 to TRBJ2-7, with D perhaps matching TRBD1 or TRBD2 (5 bases each). Trimming removed 3 bases from V and 2 bases from J, with 14 bases in between. CDR3 size: 14 residues. From germline, CDR1 is SQVTM and CDR2 ANQGSEA.

This clonotype was counted at least ten times. This chain uses TRBV29-1 with TRBJ2-2, with 7 positions matching TRBD2. This CDR3 comprises 13 residues. Unmatched junction bases numbered 5, after V lost 8 bases and J lost 2 bases. Germline CDR1 is SQVTM and CDR2 is ANQGSEA. For the CDR3, the DNA is TGCAGCACAAGCGGGGCCAACACCGGGGAGCTGTTTTTT. This translates into CSTSGANTGELFF.

The count of this clonotype is one. The rearrangement links TRBV28 to TRBJ1-4, with D unclear. The germline CDR1 and CDR2 sequences are MDHEN and SYDVKM. With 1 base removed from V and 3 bases from J, the gap between germline ends came to 6 bases. This CDR3 is built from 14 residues. CDR3 amino acids: CASSLYGPNEKLFF. In DNA, the CDR3 is TGTGCCAGCAGTTTATACGGGCCTAATGAAAAACTGTTTTTT. The variable domain in full, completed from reference TRBV28 and TRBJ1-4, reads DVKVTQSSRYLVKRTGEKVFLECVQDMDHENMFWYRQDPGLGLRLIYFSYDVKMKEKGDIPEGYSVSREKKERFSLILESASTNQTSMYLCASSLYGPNEKLFFGSGTQLSVL.

A few counts support this clonotype. The V gene is TRBV29-1, the J gene TRBJ2-7; a possible D gene is TRBD1 (6 bases). The V gene's germline CDR1 is SQVTM and CDR2 ANQGSEA. This CDR3 spans 13 amino acids. Between the trimmed V and J ends, which lost 4 bases and 2 bases, there was a span of 12 bases. This CDR3 is CSVGKTGTYEQYF. CDR3 sequence (DNA): TGCAGCGTTGGTAAAACAGGGACCTACGAGCAGTACTTC.

This clonotype has just a few counts. This CDR3 is CAISQPGENSPLHF. The CDR3 nucleotides are TGTGCCATCAGTCAACCGGGAGAAAATTCACCCCTCCACTTT. The genes are TRBV10-3 and TRBJ1-6, with D hard to call. There are 14 residues in the CDR3. V gave up 5 bases and J gave up 7 bases, with 12 bases separating them. Germline V lookup: CDR1 ENHRY, CDR2 SYGVKD.

This clonotype was seen a few times. The gene calls are TRBV3-1 and TRBJ2-2, with D tentatively TRBD1 or TRBD2 (5 bases each). V was shortened by 3 bases and J by 6 bases, with 14 bases between the two germline ends. The CDR3 covers 15 residues. Germline V gene sequence: CDR1 LGHDT, CDR2 YNNKEL (reference sequence). The CDR3 DNA is TGTGCCAGCAGCCAGGGGACCGGTAGAGCCGGGGAGCTGTTTTTT. The encoded protein is CASSQGTGRAGELFF.

V gene TRBV29-1 combines with J gene TRBJ1-2; D perhaps matches TRBD1 (6 bases). The CDR3 loop spans 11 amino acids. Germline V gives CDR1 SQVTM, CDR2 ANQGSEA. Trimming took 8 bases from V and 8 from J, leaving 15 bases between them. The CDR3 DNA is TGCAGCCTTGGACAGTCTGGGGGCTACACCTTC. Residues: CSLGQSGGYTF.

In this sample, this clonotype turned up a few times. This chain joins TRBV21-1 and TRBJ2-1; the table's D call, TRBD2, has no DNA check behind it. TRBV21-1 is a documented pseudogene. CDR3 length equals 14 residues. In DNA, the CDR3 is TGTGCCAGCCAGACTAGCGGGGAATACAATGAGCAGTTCTTC. This codes for CASQTSGEYNEQFF.